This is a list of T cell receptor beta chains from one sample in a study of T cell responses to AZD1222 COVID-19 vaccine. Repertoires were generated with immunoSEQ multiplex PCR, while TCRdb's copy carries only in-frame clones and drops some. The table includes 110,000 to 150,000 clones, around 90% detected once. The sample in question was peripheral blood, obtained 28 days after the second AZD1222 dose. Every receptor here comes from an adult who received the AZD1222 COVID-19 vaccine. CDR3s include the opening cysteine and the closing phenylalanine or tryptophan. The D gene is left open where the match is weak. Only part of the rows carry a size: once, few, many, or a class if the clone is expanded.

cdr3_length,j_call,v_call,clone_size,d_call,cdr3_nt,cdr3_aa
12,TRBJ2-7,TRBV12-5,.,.,TGTGCTAGTAAAGACGTAACCTACGAGCAGTACTTC,CASKDVTYEQYF
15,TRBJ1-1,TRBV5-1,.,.,TGCGCCAGCAGCTCACAAGGGGTGAGCGGCAATGAAGCTTTCTTT,CASSSQGVSGNEAFF
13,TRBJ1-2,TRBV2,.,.,TGTGCCAGCAGTGAAAATTCTGGGGTTGGCTACACCTTC,CASSENSGVGYTF
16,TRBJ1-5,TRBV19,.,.,TGTGCCAGTAGTCGAACCCTGGACGGCGCCAATCAGCCCCAGCATTTT,CASSRTLDGANQPQHF
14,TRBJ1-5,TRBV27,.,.,TGTGCCAGCAGTTTCAGGGCGGGCGACCGGCCCCAGCATTTT,CASSFRAGDRPQHF
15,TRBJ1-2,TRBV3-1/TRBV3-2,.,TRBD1,TGTGCCAGCAGCCTCGGACAGGGCGCTAACTATGGCTACACCTTC,CASSLGQGANYGYTF
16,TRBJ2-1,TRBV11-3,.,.,TGTGCCAGCAGTAAGACAGGAGTTAGCTCCTACAATGAGCAGTTCTTC,CASSKTGVSSYNEQFF
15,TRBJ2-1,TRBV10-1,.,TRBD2,TGCGCCAGCAGTGTGGCTAGCGGGAGGGTAAATGAGCAGTTCTTC,CASSVASGRVNEQFF
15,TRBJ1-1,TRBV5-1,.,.,TGCGCCAGCAGCCCGCGGGGGGGTGTGAACACTGAAGCTTTCTTT,CASSPRGGVNTEAFF
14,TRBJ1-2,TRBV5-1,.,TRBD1,TGCGCCAGCAGCTTTGGTCCAGGGGGTAGTGGCTACACCTTC,CASSFGPGGSGYTF
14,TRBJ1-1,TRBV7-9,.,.,TGTGCCAGCAGCTTATTATCGGGGGACACTGAAGCTTTCTTT,CASSLLSGDTEAFF
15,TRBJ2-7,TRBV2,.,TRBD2,TGTGCCAGCGTCCCGACTAGCGGGACTTCCTACGAGCAGTACTTC,CASVPTSGTSYEQYF
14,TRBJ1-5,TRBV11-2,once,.,TGTGCCAGCAGCTTAACAGATAACAGACAGCCCCAGCATTTT,CASSLTDNRQPQHF
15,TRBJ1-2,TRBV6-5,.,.,TGTGCCAGCAGCGAGGACAGAGGCCCCCTCTGGGGCTACACCTTC,CASSEDRGPLWGYTF
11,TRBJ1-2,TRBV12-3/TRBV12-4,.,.,TGTGCCAGCGGGGGGATCTATGGCTACACCTTC,CASGGIYGYTF
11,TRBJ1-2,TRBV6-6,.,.,TGTGCCAGCACCTCCGGCTATGGCTACACCTTC,CASTSGYGYTF
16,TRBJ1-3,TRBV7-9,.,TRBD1,TGTGCCAGCAGGGACAGGGAGGGCACCTCTGGAAACACCATATATTTT,CASRDREGTSGNTIYF
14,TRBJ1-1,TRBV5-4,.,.,TGTGCCAGCAGCCTGGGACCGCTGAACACTGAAGCTTTCTTT,CASSLGPLNTEAFF
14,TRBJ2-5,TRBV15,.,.,TGTGCCACCAGCAGAGATGGAGGGTACGAGACCCAGTACTTC,CATSRDGGYETQYF
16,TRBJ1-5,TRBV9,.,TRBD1,TGTGCCAGCAGCGTAGGGACAGGGGGTCCTGGGCAGCCCCAGCATTTT,CASSVGTGGPGQPQHF
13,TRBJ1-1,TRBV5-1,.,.,TGCGCCAGCAGCTTGGTAGGGTCGGCTGAAGCTTTCTTT,CASSLVGSAEAFF
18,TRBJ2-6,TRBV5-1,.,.,TGCGCCAGCAGCTTGGAGGGCCAGCTATTCTCTGGGGCCAACGTCCTGACTTTC,CASSLEGQLFSGANVLTF
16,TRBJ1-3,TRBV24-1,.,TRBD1,TGTGCCACCAGTGATCCGAGGGACAGGGGTGGAAACACCATATATTTT,CATSDPRDRGGNTIYF
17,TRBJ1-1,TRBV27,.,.,TGTGCCAGCAGTTTACTCACTCGTGGGGCTGGTAACACTGAAGCTTTCTTT,CASSLLTRGAGNTEAFF
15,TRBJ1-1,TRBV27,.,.,TGTGCCAGCAAGCGGGGTGGAGGGTATGGGACTGAAGCTTTCTTT,CASKRGGGYGTEAFF
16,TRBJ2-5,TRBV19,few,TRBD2,TGTGCGAGCCGGACTAGCGGGAGGGGTTGGCAAGAGACCCAGTACTTC,CASRTSGRGWQETQYF
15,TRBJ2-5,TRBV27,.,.,TGTGCCAGCAGATTACAGGGTATCGGCCAAGAGACCCAGTACTTC,CASRLQGIGQETQYF
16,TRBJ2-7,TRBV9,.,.,TGTGCCAGCAGCGGACTCTCGGGGGCGCAAAGATACGAGCAGTACTTC,CASSGLSGAQRYEQYF
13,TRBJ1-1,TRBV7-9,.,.,TGTGCCAGCAGCTCCCCCCTAAACACTGAAGCTTTCTTT,CASSSPLNTEAFF
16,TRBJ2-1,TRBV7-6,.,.,TGTGCCAGCAGCCCTACTAGTTGGGGGGGGCCTAATGAGCAGTTCTTC,CASSPTSWGGPNEQFF
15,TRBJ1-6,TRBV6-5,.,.,TGTGCCAGCAGTTACTCGAGCACCATGAATTCACCCCTCCACTTT,CASSYSSTMNSPLHF
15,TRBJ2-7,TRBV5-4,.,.,TGTGCCAGCAGCTTGGGGCAGCGAGGGGACTACGAGCAGTACTTC,CASSLGQRGDYEQYF
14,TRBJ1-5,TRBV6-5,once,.,TGTGCCACCAGACCGTACACCCCCAATCAGCCCCAGCATTTT,CATRPYTPNQPQHF
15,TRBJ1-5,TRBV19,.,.,TGTGCCAGTAGTATCCTCGGACAGAACAATCAGCCCCAGCATTTT,CASSILGQNNQPQHF
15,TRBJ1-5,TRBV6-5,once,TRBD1,TGTGCCAGCAGCGAGGGACAGGGCATCCTTCAGCCCCAGCATTTT,CASSEGQGILQPQHF
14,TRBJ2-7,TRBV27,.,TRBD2,TGTGCCAGCAGTTCCGGGACTAGCGGTTACGAGCAGTACTTC,CASSSGTSGYEQYF
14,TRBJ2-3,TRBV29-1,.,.,TGCAGCGTTCGGGCCGAGGAAATCACAGATACGCAGTATTTT,CSVRAEEITDTQYF
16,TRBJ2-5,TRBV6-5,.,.,TGTGCCAGCAGTTACTCGCCTCCAGGGGGAGGCGAGACCCAGTACTTC,CASSYSPPGGGETQYF
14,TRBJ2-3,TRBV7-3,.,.,TGTGCCAGCAGCCCGAGCGGAGGGACAGATACGCAGTATTTT,CASSPSGGTDTQYF
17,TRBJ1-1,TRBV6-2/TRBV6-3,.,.,TGTGCCAGCAGTTACCGTCAGGGAAGGAAGGACACTGGTGAAGCTTTCTTT,CASSYRQGRKDTGEAFF
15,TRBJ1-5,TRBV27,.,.,TGTGCCAGCAGTTTATCAGATGATGGTAATCAGCCCCAGCATTTT,CASSLSDDGNQPQHF
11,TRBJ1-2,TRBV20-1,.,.,TGCAGTGGTAGAGGCGCCTCTACGCCCTACTTC,CSGRGASTPYF